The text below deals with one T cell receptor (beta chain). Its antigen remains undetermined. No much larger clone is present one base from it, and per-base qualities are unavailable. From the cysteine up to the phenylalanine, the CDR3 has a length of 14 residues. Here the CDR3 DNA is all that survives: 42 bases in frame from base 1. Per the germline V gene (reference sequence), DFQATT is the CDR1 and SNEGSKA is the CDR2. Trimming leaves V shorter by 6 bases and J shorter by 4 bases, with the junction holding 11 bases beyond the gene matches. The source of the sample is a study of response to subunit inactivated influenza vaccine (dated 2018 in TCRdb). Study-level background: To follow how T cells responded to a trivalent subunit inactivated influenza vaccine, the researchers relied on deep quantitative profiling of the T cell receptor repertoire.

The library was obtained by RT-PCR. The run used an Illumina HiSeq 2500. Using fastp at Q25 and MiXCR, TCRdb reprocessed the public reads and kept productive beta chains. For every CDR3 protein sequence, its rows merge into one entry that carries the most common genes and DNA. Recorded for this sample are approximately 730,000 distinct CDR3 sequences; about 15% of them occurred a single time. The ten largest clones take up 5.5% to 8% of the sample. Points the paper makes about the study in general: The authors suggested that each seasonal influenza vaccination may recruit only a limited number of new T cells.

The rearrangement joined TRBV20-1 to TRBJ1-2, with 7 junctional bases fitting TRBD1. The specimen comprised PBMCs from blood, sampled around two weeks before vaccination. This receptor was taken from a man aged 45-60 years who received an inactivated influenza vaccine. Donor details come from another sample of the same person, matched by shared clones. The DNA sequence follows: TGCAGTGCCCGACCCACGGGACAGTCCTATGGCTACACCTTC. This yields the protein CSARPTGQSYGYTF.